This T cell receptor beta chain was captured in a study of T cell repertoires in ileal Crohn's disease. Study results and limitations: Endoscopy was done a median roughly 6.9 months after surgery.

The time point was: neoterminal ileum biopsy at postoperative endoscopy, about 6 months after surgery. Data came from immunoSEQ multiplex PCR; TCRdb stores just in-frame clones and leaves some out. Among roughly 5,700 clones listed, 78% were seen once. As to this clone: Its antigen is still unknown.

Unmatched junction bases numbered 5, after V lost 5 bases and J lost 7 bases. Germline CDR1 reads SGHNT; CDR2 reads YYREEE (reference sequence). The CDR3 runs 14 residues. This chain links TRBV5-4 with TRBJ1-6; 8 nucleotides match TRBD1. The sequence was collected from an adult with Crohn's disease. Sample: ileal tissue. The CDR3 nucleotides read TGTGCCAGCAGTTGGACAGGGCGCAATTCACCCCTCCACTTT. Translation: CASSWTGRNSPLHF.